The 15 T cell receptor beta chains reported below all come from one sample, sequenced in a study of blood T cell repertoires in COVID-19. The table came from immunoSEQ multiplex PCR; TCRdb's copy has only in-frame clones and leaves some out. The sample yields over 120,000 clones, over 80% seen once. Sequenced input: peripheral blood. These receptors were obtained from a woman aged 45-59 years with acute or convalescent COVID-19.

The V call is TRBV5-4, the J call TRBJ1-2, with D perhaps TRBD1 (6 bases). CDR1 is SGHNT and CDR2 is YYREEE in the germline V gene (reference sequence). V was cut by 0 bases and J by 8 bases, with 11 bases left in between. The CDR3 runs 13 residues. The CDR3 nucleotides are TGTGCCAGCAGCTTGGACAGGGCCAGGGGCTACACCTTC. This encodes CASSLDRARGYTF.

This chain links TRBV9 with TRBJ1-2; 7 nucleotides match TRBD1. In germline, CDR1 is SGDLS, CDR2 YYNGEE. The CDR3 length is 14 residues. With V trimmed by 5 bases and J by 3 bases, 7 bases remained unmatched. The CDR3 coding sequence is TGTGCCAGCAGTAAACAGGGGTCGGACTATGGCTACACCTTC. This translates into CASSKQGSDYGYTF.

The rearrangement links TRBV6-6 to TRBJ2-7; D unclear. The CDR3 is 14 residues long. With 6 bases removed from V and 3 bases from J, the gap between germline ends came to 15 bases. Germline CDR1 MNHNY, CDR2 SVGAGI (reference sequence). The CDR3 nucleotides are TGTGCCAGCAGGACCGGGTCCTCCTACTACGAGCAGTACTTC. Translating it yields CASRTGSSYYEQYF.

This chain uses TRBV19 with TRBJ1-5; 10 bases align to TRBD1. V was pared by 6 bases and J by 4 bases, with 6 bases of the junction left unmatched. The CDR3 is 15 residues long. The germline V gene has CDR1 LNHDA and CDR2 SQIVND (reference sequence). The CDR3: CASRNWDRGNQPQHF. CDR3 coding DNA: TGTGCCAGTAGGAACTGGGACAGGGGTAATCAGCCCCAGCATTTT.

This rearrangement joins TRBV4-1 to TRBJ2-7; TRBD2 aligns across 10 bases. The CDR3 length is 18 residues. With V trimmed by 0 bases and J by 2 bases, 10 bases remained unmatched. Germline V gene data show CDR1 as MGHRA and CDR2 as YSYEKL. In DNA, the CDR3 is TGCGCCAGCAGCCAAGATGCCGAGAGGACTAGCGGTACCTACGAGCAGTACTTC. It is translated as CASSQDAERTSGTYEQYF.

V gene TRBV25-1 combines with J gene TRBJ1-1, with unresolved D. The CDR3 is 13 amino acids. The V end lost 4 bases, the J end lost 2 bases, and 8 bases lay between the germline ends. Germline loops: CDR1 MGHDK, CDR2 SYGVNS. For the CDR3, the DNA is TGTGCCAGCAGTGTGGTCCTAAACACTGAAGCTTTCTTT. Translation gives CASSVVLNTEAFF.

The J gene is TRBJ1-5, the V gene TRBV27, with 7 bases lining up with TRBD1. Germline V gene sequence: CDR1 MNHEY, CDR2 SMNVEV (reference sequence). The CDR3 extends over 15 amino acids. J gave up 6 bases and V 6 bases, and 11 bases lay outside the gene matches. The CDR3 DNA follows: TGTGCCAGCAGCCCCCAGGGGGGTGAGACTCAGCCCCAGCATTTT. Translating it yields CASSPQGGETQPQHF.

This chain uses TRBV5-1 with TRBJ1-4, with TRBD1 matching 9 bases. This CDR3 is built from 15 residues. The germline CDR1 and CDR2 sequences are SGHRS and YFSETQ. With 2 bases clipped from V and 8 bases from J, the junction kept 7 bases outside the gene matches. CDR3 bases: TGCGCCAGCAGCTTCGGGACAGGGCTTACCGAAAAACTGTTTTTT. Its translation: CASSFGTGLTEKLFF.

This rearrangement joins TRBV12-5 to TRBJ2-7, with 9 bases matching TRBD1. J was trimmed by 4 bases and V by 5 bases; bases with no gene match: 0. Germline lookup yields CDR1 LGHNT and CDR2 FRNRAP. The CDR3 covers 12 residues. The CDR3 is CASGDRGYEQYF. In DNA, the CDR3 is TGTGCTAGTGGTGACAGGGGGTACGAGCAGTACTTC.

The chain is built from TRBV11-2 and TRBJ1-1; TRBD1 agrees at 7 bases. This CDR3 is 17 amino acids long. Germline CDR1 and CDR2: SGHAT and FQNNGV. Trimming cost V 1 base and J 0 bases; bases outside gene matches: 8. CDR3 sequence (DNA): TGTGCCAGCAGCTTAGCGGCGGGACAGATCATGAACACTGAAGCTTTCTTT. This sequence encodes CASSLAAGQIMNTEAFF.

This CDR3 is CASSPDSINYGYTF. The CDR3 coding sequence is TGTGCCAGCAGCCCAGACAGTATTAACTATGGCTACACCTTC. This chain joins TRBV3-1 (or the pseudogene TRBV3-2) and TRBJ1-2, with D maybe TRBD1 (5 bases). The CDR3 has 14 amino acids. Trimming cost V 4 bases and J 1 base, with 10 bases left between them. The germline V gene has CDR1 LGHDT and CDR2 YNNKEL (reference sequence).

This chain uses TRBV5-1 with TRBJ1-1; 9 bases are shared with TRBD1. The V and J ends lost 4 bases and 8 bases, in that order; junction bases with no gene match: 6. CDR1 SGHRS and CDR2 YFSETQ come from the germline V gene. The length of the CDR3 is 13 residues. The CDR3 nucleotides are TGCGCCAGCAGCAGGCCGGGACAGGGCGAAGCTTTCTTT. This gives the protein CASSRPGQGEAFF.

V gene TRBV29-1 combines with J gene TRBJ2-3, with 8 bases aligning to TRBD2. The CDR3 is 11 residues long. The trim removed 7 bases at V and 14 bases at J, leaving 11 bases unmatched. The germline CDR1 and CDR2 sequences are SQVTM and ANQGSEA. The CDR3 region has the DNA TGCAGCGCCCAAAATGGCGGGAGGTTGTATTTT. Protein sequence: CSAQNGGRLYF.

J is TRBJ1-2 and V is TRBV3-1 (or the pseudogene TRBV3-2); TRBD1 matches at 8 bases. V trimming: 1 base; J trimming: 8 bases; junction bases outside the gene matches: 3. This CDR3 is built from 13 residues. Germline assignment: CDR1 LGHDT and CDR2 YNNKEL (reference sequence). For the CDR3, the DNA is TGTGCCAGCAGCCAAGGACAGGGGTGGGGCTACACCTTC. Translated, it gives CASSQGQGWGYTF.

Here the CDR3 reads CASSLGQVPDTQYF. The CDR3 region has the DNA TGTGCCAGCAGCCTTGGACAGGTCCCAGATACGCAGTATTTT. V gene TRBV7-3 combines with J gene TRBJ2-3; 7 positions match TRBD1. CDR1 SGHTA and CDR2 FQGTGA come from the germline V gene. The CDR3 runs to 14 residues. With 5 bases clipped from V and 4 bases from J, the junction kept 6 bases outside the gene matches.